What follows describes a single T cell receptor (beta chain). Its antigen remains unidentified. TCR beta cDNA libraries included unique molecular identifiers. One entry per CDR3 protein, called by TCRdb with MiXCR from the PCR reads. The sample yields about 260,000 distinct CDR3 sequences, around 34% seen once. This sample is drawn from a study of post-analysis software for immune sequencing data. The V gene's germline CDR1 is SGHTA and CDR2 FQGNSA. V trimming: 1 base; J trimming: 2 bases; junction bases outside the gene matches: 2. This CDR3 has 15 amino acids. Notes on the study in general: The F measure placed samples prepared in the same batch into strongly shared clusters. Controls had lower frequencies than patients of about 5 TRBV segments, which included TRBV5-6, TRBV5-1 and TRBV20-1. Normalized Chao1 diversity was significantly lower in multiple sclerosis patients than in controls.

The rearrangement links TRBV7-2 to TRBJ2-7, with 10 positions matching TRBD2. The sequenced sample consisted of blood. This receptor was obtained from a girl aged 5 to 17 with multiple sclerosis. CDR3 sequence: CASSLEAGGPYEQYF. DNA of the CDR3: TGTGCCAGCAGCTTAGAAGCGGGAGGGCCCTACGAGCAGTACTTC.